This note documents a single T cell receptor (beta chain) sequence. This specimen comes from a study of blood T cell repertoires in COVID-19. About the research overall: PBMCs, B-cell-depleted T cells, or T cells provided the cDNA or gDNA that made up the material.

V lost 4 bases, J lost 11 bases, and 9 bases stayed unmatched. Germline loops: CDR1 GTSNPN, CDR2 SVGIG (reference sequence). This CDR3 has 13 residues. Original processing methods: For nucleated cells, counts were estimated from reference gene primer amplification. Profiled with immunoSEQ multiplex PCR; TCRdb holds only in-frame clones, not every one. D and trimming were read from the DNA, whereas the V and J calls and clone size are those reported in that table. Here the sample spans 310,000 or so clones, approximately 83% being singletons. The receptor was isolated from a woman in her twenties or thirties who had recovered from COVID-19. The chain employs TRBV30 and TRBJ1-4, with 8 bases identical to TRBD1. Sequencing used peripheral blood. The CDR3 reads CAWKQGVVEKLFF. CDR3 nucleotide sequence: TGTGCCTGGAAACAGGGGGTAGTTGAGAAACTGTTTTTT.